The source of this T cell receptor (beta chain) is a study of shared clonotypes between healthy human individuals. Study outcomes and limitations: Inspection by rarefaction showed sorted-subset sequencing to be incomplete despite large depth. Clonotypes shared by all four sorted-subset donors had higher generation probabilities than non-shared clonotypes.

In regard to this clone: Its antigen is undetermined.

Data came from immunoSEQ multiplex PCR; TCRdb stores just in-frame clones and leaves some out. The table records around 640,000 clones, approximately 96% of them present only once. CD45RO-negative cells were positively selected for CCR7, leaving out terminally differentiated effector memory CD45RA+ cells. Recent vaccinations or acute infections were absent in the healthy HIV-negative adult donors. Every one of the donors was a Caucasian adult that lived in Nashville, Tennessee. This CDR3 region has 16 residues. V was shortened by 6 bases and J by 4 bases, with 19 bases between the two germline ends. Germline CDR1 MDHEN, CDR2 SYDVKM.

This chain links TRBV28 with TRBJ2-1; D tentatively reads TRBD1 or TRBD2 (5 bases each). The clonotype originates from a woman aged 25 to 39 in good health. Sequencing was performed on naive CD8+ T cells sorted from blood. The DNA for the CDR3 is TGTGCCAGCAGCTCTATCCGGGACGGCACATACAATGAGCAGTTCTTC. Translation gives CASSSIRDGTYNEQFF.